There are many counts of the clone carrying this TCR beta chain. Through Arm-PCR of CDR3 regions and iRepertoire HTBI primers, TCR beta libraries were built. TCRdb called the multiplex PCR reads again in MiXCR, with one record for every CDR3 protein. The sample includes 350,000 to 450,000 distinct CDR3 sequences, 15% seen only once; the top ten take roughly a sixth. V shed 3 bases and J shed 6 bases, with 4 bases lying between them. The CDR3 loop spans 11 amino acids. Germline CDR1 is MNHEY and CDR2 is SMNVEV (reference sequence). The time point here: newly diagnosed GD, antithyroid drugs for less than 3 months. PBMC-extracted RNA yielded the TCR library. This specimen belongs to a study of regulatory T cells in long-lasting Graves disease. These data also featured in a second study, about T cells in Graves' hyperthyroidism and ophthalmopathy.

The genes are TRBV27 and TRBJ2-3; D is unresolved. This clonotype originated in a woman aged 25 to 45 with Graves disease. The sequencing used peripheral blood mononuclear cells (PBMCs), collected at new diagnosis, from a patient treated with antithyroid drugs. The CDR3 DNA is TGTGCCAGCAGTTTCGGGGATACGCAGTATTTT. Protein product: CASSFGDTQYF.